What follows describes a single T cell receptor (beta chain). Sequenced by immunoSEQ multiplex PCR; TCRdb stores in-frame clones only, minus some. The table lists about 85,000 clones, 82% of them singletons. This CDR3 contains 17 residues. V gave up 1 base and J gave up 3 bases; unmatched junction bases: 4. CDR1 LGHNA and CDR2 YSLEER come from the germline V gene. The data originate from a study of T cell clones after liver transplantation. About the research overall: Graft-donor-reactive sequences were compared with third-party-reactive TCRbeta sequences from pre-transplant mixed lymphocyte reactions. Tolerance: complete withdrawal held at least one year, liver enzymes staying within twice normal. Timepoints were pre-transplant, pre-withdrawal, and after withdrawal was completed or failed.

Sequenced here: CD4+ T cells from blood, sampled 46 months after liver transplant. The sequence was obtained from a human patient who received a liver transplant. A subset of T cells may come from the graft donor. This chain joins TRBV4-3 and TRBJ2-6, with TRBD1 matching over 9 bases. The CDR3 DNA follows: TGCGCCAGCAGCCAAGGACAGGGGGTGGTTGGGGCCAACGTCCTGACTTTC. Translating it yields CASSQGQGVVGANVLTF.